The present TCR beta chain was sequenced within a study of blood T cell repertoires in COVID-19. CDR3 length: 14 amino acids. Germline V gives CDR1 SGDLS, CDR2 YYNGEE. Between the trimmed V and J ends, which lost 2 bases and 5 bases, there was a span of 12 bases. Clones were sequenced by immunoSEQ multiplex PCR, and TCRdb holds only the in-frame ones, with some missing. Here the sample spans 150,000 to 200,000 clones, about 75% being singletons. The genes are TRBV9 and TRBJ2-3; unclear D gene. The TCR was taken from a woman between 45 and 65 years old with active or convalescent COVID-19. Sequencing was done on a sample of peripheral blood. CDR3 amino acids: CASSVSLERDTQYF. In DNA, the CDR3 is TGTGCCAGCAGCGTGTCCCTAGAAAGAGATACGCAGTATTTT.